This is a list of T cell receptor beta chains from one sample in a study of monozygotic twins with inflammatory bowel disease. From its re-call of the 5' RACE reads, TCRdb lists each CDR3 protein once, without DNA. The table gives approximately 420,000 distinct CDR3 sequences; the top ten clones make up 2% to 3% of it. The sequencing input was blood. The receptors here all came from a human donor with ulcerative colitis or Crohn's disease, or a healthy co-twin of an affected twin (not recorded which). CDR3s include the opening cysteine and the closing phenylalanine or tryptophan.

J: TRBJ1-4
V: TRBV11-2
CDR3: CASSRTGTGVLVRNEKLFF

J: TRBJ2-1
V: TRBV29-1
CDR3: CSVRLPGHGNEQFF

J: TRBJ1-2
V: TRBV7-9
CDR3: CASSSYPGPRDGYTF

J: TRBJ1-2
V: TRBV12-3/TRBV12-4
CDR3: CASSPSANYVGYTF

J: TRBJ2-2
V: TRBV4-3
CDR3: CASSQDRGGAGDLFF

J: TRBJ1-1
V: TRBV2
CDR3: CAGLQGNTEAFF

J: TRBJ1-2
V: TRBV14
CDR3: CASSQARSPTAYGYTF

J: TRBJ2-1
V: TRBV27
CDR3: CASSYIGEQFF

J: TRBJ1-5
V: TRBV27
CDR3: CASSSPGGRSDQPQHF

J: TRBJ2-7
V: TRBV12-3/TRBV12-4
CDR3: CASSPGFYEQYF

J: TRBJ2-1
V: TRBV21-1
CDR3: CASSKVRLAGYNEQFF

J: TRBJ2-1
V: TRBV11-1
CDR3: CASSSLRQLAFGFHEQFF

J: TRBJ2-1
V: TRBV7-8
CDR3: CASSLAGGTEQFF

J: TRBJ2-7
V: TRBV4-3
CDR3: CASSQGQGFGSEQYF

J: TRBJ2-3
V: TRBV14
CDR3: CASSHSGTGRPDTQYF

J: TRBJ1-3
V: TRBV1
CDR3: CTSSHDRASGNTIYF

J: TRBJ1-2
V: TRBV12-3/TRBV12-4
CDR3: CASSLKADSPYGYTF

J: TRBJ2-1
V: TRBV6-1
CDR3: CASMGQTSGSDEQFF

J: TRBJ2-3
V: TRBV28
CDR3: CASSLLRTASTDTQYF

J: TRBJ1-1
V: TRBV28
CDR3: CASTWGGGLNTEAFF

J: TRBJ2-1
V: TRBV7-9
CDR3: CASSLDFGGAFYNEQFF

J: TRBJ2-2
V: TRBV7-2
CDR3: CASSLVRPLNTGELFF

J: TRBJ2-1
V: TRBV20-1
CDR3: CSAGDRGWGVNEQFF

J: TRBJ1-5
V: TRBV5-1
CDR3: CASSKGQGALWEQPQHF

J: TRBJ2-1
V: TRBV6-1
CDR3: CASVWQTYNEQFF

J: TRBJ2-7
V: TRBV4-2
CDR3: CASSEDPAREQYF

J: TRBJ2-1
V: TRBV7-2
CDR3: CASSGLREQFF

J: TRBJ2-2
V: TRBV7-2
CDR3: CASSLHSKLFF

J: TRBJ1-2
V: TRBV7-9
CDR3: CASSPGRREGYTF

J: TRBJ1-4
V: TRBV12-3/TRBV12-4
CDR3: CASSTDSRIEKLFF

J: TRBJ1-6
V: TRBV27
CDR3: CASSLDRNHGPLHF

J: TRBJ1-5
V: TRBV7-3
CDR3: CASSLTERDRYSNQPQHF

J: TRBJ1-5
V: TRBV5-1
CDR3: CASSLRPGQPQHF

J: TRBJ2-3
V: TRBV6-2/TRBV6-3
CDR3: CASARIDTQYF

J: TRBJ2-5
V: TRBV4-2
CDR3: CASSPLGGGETQYF

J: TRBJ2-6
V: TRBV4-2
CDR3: CASSSRQGSGFSGANVLTF

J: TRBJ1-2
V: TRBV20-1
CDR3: CSARRDGQPLRSYTF

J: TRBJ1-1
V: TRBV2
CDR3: CASSVGANTEAFF

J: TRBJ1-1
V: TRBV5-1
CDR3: CASSLASMNTEAFF

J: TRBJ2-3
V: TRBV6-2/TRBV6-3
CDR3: CASTVRAVGTLDTQYF

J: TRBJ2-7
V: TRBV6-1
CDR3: CASRGRTGFSSYEQYF

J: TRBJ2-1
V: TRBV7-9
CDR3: CASSLSDLNNNEQFF

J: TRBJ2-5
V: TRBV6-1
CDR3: CASSEFWQETQYF

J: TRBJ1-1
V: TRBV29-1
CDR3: CSLQRVNTEAFF

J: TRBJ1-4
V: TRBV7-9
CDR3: CASRHGGANEKLFF

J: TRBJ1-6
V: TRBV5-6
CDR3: CASSLVGETLHF

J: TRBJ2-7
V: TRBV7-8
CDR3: CASSLEFGTGYEQYF

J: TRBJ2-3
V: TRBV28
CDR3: CASSLGGTGGDTQYF

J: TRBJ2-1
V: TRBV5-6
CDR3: CASSSPGTGARNEQFF

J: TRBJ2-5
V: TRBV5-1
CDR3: CASSFSWETQYF

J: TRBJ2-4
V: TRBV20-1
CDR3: CSARPGMQNIQYF

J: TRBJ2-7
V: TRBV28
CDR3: CASTPPGAYEQYF

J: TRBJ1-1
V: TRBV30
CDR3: CAWSEDIRATEAFF

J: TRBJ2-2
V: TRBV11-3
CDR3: CASSKTANTGELFF